This entry features one T cell receptor (beta chain) sequence. Its antigen remains unidentified. The CDR3 is 15 residues long. The ends were cut back, 6 bases at V and 5 bases at J, with 17 bases in the middle. Germline values: CDR1 WNHNN, CDR2 SYGVQD (reference sequence). This table comes from immunoSEQ multiplex PCR, and its TCRdb copy is limited to in-frame clones, with some not included. The sample contains 100,000 to 150,000 clones, more than 75% of which appear only once. This sample is drawn from a study of T cell responses to AZD1222 COVID-19 vaccine. Study-wide results and caveats: Following two doses of AZD1222, Spike-specific TCR breadth and depth rose.

The sequence was obtained from an adult in good health. The chain uses TRBV10-1 and TRBJ1-3, with D perhaps matching TRBD1 (5 bases). Sample: peripheral blood, taken on day 0 of AZD1222 vaccination. The chain's CDR3 is CASSPGSLKRNTIYF. The CDR3 DNA sequence: TGCGCCAGCAGCCCAGGGAGTTTAAAAAGAAACACCATATATTTT.